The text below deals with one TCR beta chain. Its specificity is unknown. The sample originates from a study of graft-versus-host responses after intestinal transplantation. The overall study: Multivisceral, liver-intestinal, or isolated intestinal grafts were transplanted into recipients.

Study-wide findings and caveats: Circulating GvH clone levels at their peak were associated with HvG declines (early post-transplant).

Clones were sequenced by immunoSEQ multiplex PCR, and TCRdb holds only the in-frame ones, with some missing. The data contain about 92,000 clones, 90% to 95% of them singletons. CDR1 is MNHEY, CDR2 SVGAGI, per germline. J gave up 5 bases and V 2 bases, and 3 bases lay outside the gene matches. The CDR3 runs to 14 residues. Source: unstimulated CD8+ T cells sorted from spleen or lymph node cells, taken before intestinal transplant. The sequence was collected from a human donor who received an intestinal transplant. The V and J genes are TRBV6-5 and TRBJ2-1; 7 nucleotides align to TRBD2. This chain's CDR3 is CASSYLAEDNEQFF. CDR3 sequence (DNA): TGTGCCAGCAGTTACCTAGCGGAGGACAATGAGCAGTTCTTC.